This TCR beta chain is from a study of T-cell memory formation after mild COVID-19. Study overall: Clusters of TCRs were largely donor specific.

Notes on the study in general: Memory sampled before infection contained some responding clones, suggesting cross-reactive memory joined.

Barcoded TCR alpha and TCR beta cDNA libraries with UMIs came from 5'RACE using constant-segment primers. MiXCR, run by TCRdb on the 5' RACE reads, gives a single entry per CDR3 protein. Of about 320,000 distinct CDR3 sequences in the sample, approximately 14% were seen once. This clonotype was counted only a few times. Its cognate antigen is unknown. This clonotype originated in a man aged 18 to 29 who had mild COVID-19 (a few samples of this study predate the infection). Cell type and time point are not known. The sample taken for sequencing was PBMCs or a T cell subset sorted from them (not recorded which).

This chain's CDR3 is CASSLTTSYTF. The DNA of the CDR3 is TGTGCCAGCAGTCTGACTACAAGCTACACCTTC. V usage is TRBV7-9 and J usage is TRBJ1-2; D call uncertain. Trimming left V 6 bases short and J 9 bases short, with 11 bases between. CDR1 SEHNR and CDR2 FQNEAQ come from the germline V gene (reference sequence). The CDR3 totals 11 residues.